This record looks at one T cell receptor (beta chain) sequence and its context. Antigen unknown. The sample comes from a study of CD8+ T cells in alopecia areata. Following extraction, RNA underwent reverse transcription to cDNA, which served as the sequencing template. The protocol was immunoSEQ multiplex PCR, while the TCRdb copy is restricted to in-frame clones and leaves out a portion. The sample consists of a few hundred thousand clones, approximately 45% of them appearing once. Overall study findings and caveats: Among the top 100, expanded CD8+ clones, as well as scalp clonality, were significantly decreased by tofacitinib.

The treatment denotes: oral pan-JAK inhibitor, 5-10 mg twice daily. This TCR was sampled from a human donor with alopecia areata. Sample: CD4+ T cells sorted from blood, taken at approximately week 37, from a patient treated with tofacitinib.

The CDR3 nucleotides are TGTGCCAGCAGCCCTCGGGAGGGAGGAAACTATGGCTACACCTTC. Its translation: CASSPREGGNYGYTF. This chain links TRBV5-4 with TRBJ1-2, with D uncertain. In germline, CDR1 is SGHNT, CDR2 YYREEE (reference sequence). The V and J ends lost 4 bases and 2 bases respectively, with 15 bases between them. The length of the CDR3 is 15 residues.